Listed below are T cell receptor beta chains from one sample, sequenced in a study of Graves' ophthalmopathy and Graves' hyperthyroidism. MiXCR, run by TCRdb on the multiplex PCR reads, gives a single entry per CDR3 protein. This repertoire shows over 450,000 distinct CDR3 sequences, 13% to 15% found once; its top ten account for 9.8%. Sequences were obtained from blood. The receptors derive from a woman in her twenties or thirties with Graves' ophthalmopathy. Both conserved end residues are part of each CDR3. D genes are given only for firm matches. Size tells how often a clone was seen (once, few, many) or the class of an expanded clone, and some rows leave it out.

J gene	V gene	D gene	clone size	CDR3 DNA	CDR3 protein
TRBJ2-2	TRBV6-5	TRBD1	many	TGTGCCAGCAGCAGGGACAGGGTCACCGGGGAGCTGTTTTTT	CASSRDRVTGELFF
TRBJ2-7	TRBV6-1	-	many	TGTGCCAGCAGTGAAGGGGAAGGTTGGGAGCAGTACTTC	CASSEGEGWEQYF
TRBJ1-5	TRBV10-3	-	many	TGTGCCATCAGTGATTTCGGTAGCAATCAGCCCCAGCATTTT	CAISDFGSNQPQHF
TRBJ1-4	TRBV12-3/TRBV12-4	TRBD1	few	TGTGCCAGCAGACCACGCGTCAGGGGGCCTAATGAAAAACTGTTTTTT	CASRPRVRGPNEKLFF
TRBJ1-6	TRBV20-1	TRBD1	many	TGCAGTGCCTTCCCGGGGGGGACAGGGAATTCACCCCTCCACTTT	CSAFPGGTGNSPLHF
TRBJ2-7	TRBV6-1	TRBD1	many	TGTGCCAGCAGTGAAGTGACAGGGATCTCCTACGAGCAGTACTTC	CASSEVTGISYEQYF
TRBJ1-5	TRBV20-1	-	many	TGCAGTGCTAGAGGGGTCCTAGGAAACAATCAGCCCCAGCATTTT	CSARGVLGNNQPQHF
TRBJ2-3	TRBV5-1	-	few	TGCGCCAGCAGCCACAAAGCCGCAGATACGCAGTATTTT	CASSHKAADTQYF
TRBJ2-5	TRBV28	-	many	TGTGCCAGCAGTTTAGGGGGGAGAATCAACTTGGAGACCCAGTACTTC	CASSLGGRINLETQYF
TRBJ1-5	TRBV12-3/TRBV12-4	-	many	TGTGCCAGCAGTTTATGGCAAGGAGCAAATCAGCCCCAGCATTTT	CASSLWQGANQPQHF
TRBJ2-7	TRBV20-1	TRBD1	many	TGCAGTGCTAGCATAACGGGACAGGGGACATACTACGAGCAGTACTTC	CSASITGQGTYYEQYF
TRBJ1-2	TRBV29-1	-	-	TGCAGCGTTTATTACCCTTCCCCGGGAGGCTACACCTTC	CSVYYPSPGGYTF
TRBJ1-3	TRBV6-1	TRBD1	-	TGTGCCAGCAGTGGGACAGGGGTCTCTGGAAACACCATATATTTT	CASSGTGVSGNTIYF
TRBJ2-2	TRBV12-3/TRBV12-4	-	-	TGTGCCAGCAGTTTCTTGCAGGGCGGGGAGCTGTTTTTT	CASSFLQGGELFF
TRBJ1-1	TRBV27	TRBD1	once	TGTGCCAGCAGCCCCGACAGGGCCTACCAAGCTTTCTTT	CASSPDRAYQAFF
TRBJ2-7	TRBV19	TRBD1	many	TGTGCCAGTAGTGGGACAGGGGAAGAGGACGAGCAGTACTTC	CASSGTGEEDEQYF
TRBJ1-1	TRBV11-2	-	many	TGTGCCAGCAGCCACGGAAGGGTCAACACTGAAGCTTTCTTT	CASSHGRVNTEAFF
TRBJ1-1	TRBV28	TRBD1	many	TGTGCCAGCAGAAGGTGGGACAGGGACACTGAAGCTTTCTTT	CASRRWDRDTEAFF
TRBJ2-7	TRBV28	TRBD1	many	TGTGCCAGCAGAGACAGGGGAGACGAGCAGTACTTC	CASRDRGDEQYF
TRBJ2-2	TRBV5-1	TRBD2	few	TGCGCCAGCAGCCGGAGGCTCCCGGGAGGCCCGAACACCGGGGAGCTGTTTTTT	CASSRRLPGGPNTGELFF
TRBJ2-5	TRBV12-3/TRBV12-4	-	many	TGTGCCAGCAGTTTCGGGGGGCACGAGACCCAGTACTTC	CASSFGGHETQYF
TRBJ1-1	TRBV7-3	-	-	TGTGCCAGCAGCTTAACGTTTGGGGGTGGCACTGAAGCTTTCTTT	CASSLTFGGGTEAFF